A selection of T cell receptor beta chains follows, all from one sample in a study of shared clonotypes between healthy human individuals. Sequencing used immunoSEQ multiplex PCR; TCRdb keeps in-frame clones, though not all of them. This repertoire shows over a million clones, about 80% found once; its top ten account for approximately 0.5%. The specimen sequenced was memory CD4+ T cells from PBMCs. The source of these receptors is a young man in good health. Some clones in this sample may be carry-over from other donors' samples. Both conserved end residues are part of each CDR3. D genes are given only for firm matches. For some rows the clone size is stated as once, few or many, or as a class when expanded; others skip it.

j_call	d_call	clone_size	v_call	cdr3_nt	cdr3_aa
TRBJ2-1	TRBD2	-	TRBV4-2	TGTGCCAGCAGCCAGGACCGGGGACTAGCGCTTAGCTCCTACAATGAGCAGTTCTTC	CASSQDRGLALSSYNEQFF
TRBJ2-3	-	-	TRBV6-6	TGTGCCAGCAGTGTGGGACGGGCCACAGATACGCAGTATTTT	CASSVGRATDTQYF
TRBJ2-2	-	-	TRBV5-4	TGTGCCAGCAGTCAACAGGGAAGTACCGGGGAGCTGTTTTTT	CASSQQGSTGELFF
TRBJ1-4	-	-	TRBV5-5	TGTGCCAGCAGCTTGGGGTCCAGGATCAATGAAAAACTGTTTTTT	CASSLGSRINEKLFF
TRBJ1-5	-	-	TRBV6-6	TGTGCCACCCGGACAGTTAGCAATCAGCCCCAGCATTTT	CATRTVSNQPQHF
TRBJ2-7	TRBD1	-	TRBV6-5	TGTGCCAGCAGTGGGGGACAGGGGATCTACGAGCAGTACTTC	CASSGGQGIYEQYF
TRBJ2-3	TRBD1	-	TRBV28	TGTGCCAGCAGTTTGCAAGTCCCGGGACAGGGCACAGATACGCAGTATTTT	CASSLQVPGQGTDTQYF
TRBJ2-1	-	-	TRBV18	TGTGCCAGCTCACCGGGTCTAGCTACCTACAATGAGCAGTTCTTC	CASSPGLATYNEQFF
TRBJ2-3	TRBD1	-	TRBV5-6	TGTGCCAGCAGCTTGACCGGGACAGGGGATACAGATACGCAGTATTTT	CASSLTGTGDTDTQYF
TRBJ2-7	-	once	TRBV18	TGTGCCAGCTCACCCGCCCAAGCCTACGAGCAGTACTTC	CASSPAQAYEQYF
TRBJ2-3	-	few	TRBV5-1	TGCGCCAGCAGCTGGGGGCTTCAAACAGATACGCAGTATTTT	CASSWGLQTDTQYF
TRBJ2-1	TRBD2	-	TRBV27	TGTGCCAGCAGTCCCCCCAGGACTAGCGGGATAAAATACAATGAGCAGTTCTTC	CASSPPRTSGIKYNEQFF
TRBJ1-2	TRBD1	once	TRBV5-1	TGCGCCAGCAGCGCCTCACCCGGGACAGACTATGGCTACACCTTC	CASSASPGTDYGYTF
TRBJ1-3	-	-	TRBV18	TGTGCCAGCTCACCTACGGGCGCCCGCTCTGGAAACACCATATATTTT	CASSPTGARSGNTIYF
TRBJ2-2	-	once	TRBV4-1	TGCGCCAGCAGCCCCATCGGTTGGGGGACAAGCACCGGGGAGCTGTTTTTT	CASSPIGWGTSTGELFF
TRBJ2-1	TRBD2	-	TRBV4-1	TGCGCCAGCAGCCAAGTTGGGGCGGGAGGTGTCAACAATGAGCAGTTCTTC	CASSQVGAGGVNNEQFF
TRBJ2-7	-	-	TRBV11-3	TGTGCCAGCGGACACAGCGACTCCTACGAGCAGTACTTC	CASGHSDSYEQYF
TRBJ2-1	TRBD1	once	TRBV10-3	TGTGCCATCAGTGGAAACCGGGACAGTCAGTTCTTC	CAISGNRDSQFF
TRBJ1-2	TRBD1	few	TRBV28	TGTGCCAGCAGCTTCGGGACAGGGAGCTATGGCTACACCTTC	CASSFGTGSYGYTF
TRBJ1-2	TRBD1	-	TRBV25-1	TGTGCCAGCAGTGAACACAGGGGTAACGGTGGCTACACCTTC	CASSEHRGNGGYTF
TRBJ2-3	TRBD2	-	TRBV28	TGTGCCAGCAGTTCCACGGGGGGAAGCACAGATACGCAGTATTTT	CASSSTGGSTDTQYF
TRBJ2-5	TRBD2	-	TRBV7-2	TGTGCCAGCAGCCTGGGACTAGCGGGAGGCGGGGTAGAGACCCAGTACTTC	CASSLGLAGGGVETQYF
TRBJ2-2	TRBD1	-	TRBV7-2	TGTGCCAGCAGCCTGCTACAGGGGGTCGGCGGGGAGCTGTTTTTT	CASSLLQGVGGELFF
TRBJ2-3	-	few	TRBV9	TGTGCCAGCAGCGCCTACGCTAGCGCTTCTAGCACAGATACGCAGTATTTT	CASSAYASASSTDTQYF
TRBJ2-4	TRBD1	many	TRBV9	TGTGCCAGCAGCGCGGACAGGGGAGTGGGCAAAAACATTCAGTACTTC	CASSADRGVGKNIQYF
TRBJ2-7	-	-	TRBV7-3	TGTGCCAGCAGCCCCACCGGGACTGGAAACTACGAGCAGTACTTC	CASSPTGTGNYEQYF
TRBJ1-2	-	-	TRBV19	TGTGCCAGTAAAGAGGACCGAAACTCGCGTGGCTACACCTTC	CASKEDRNSRGYTF
TRBJ2-6	-	-	TRBV5-6	TGTGCCAGCAGCTTAGTGGGGGGTGCTGGGGCCAACGTCCTGACTTTC	CASSLVGGAGANVLTF
TRBJ2-7	-	once	TRBV11-1	TGTGCCAGCAGCCGGGGTAGGGGAATGGGCGAGCAGTACTTC	CASSRGRGMGEQYF
TRBJ1-1	TRBD1	many	TRBV7-3	TGTGCCAGCAGCACGGACAGGGTCGCTGAAGCTTTCTTT	CASSTDRVAEAFF
TRBJ1-5	-	-	TRBV6-6	TGTGCCAGCAGATCCGTCTACTCAAGCAATCAGCCCCAGCATTTT	CASRSVYSSNQPQHF
TRBJ2-5	TRBD1	-	TRBV5-1	TGCGCCAGCAGCTTGCCACAGGGGGTGGGAGAGACCCAGTACTTC	CASSLPQGVGETQYF
TRBJ2-7	TRBD1	-	TRBV4-3	TGCGCCAGCAGCCAAGCCCCCGCCGGGACAGATCAGGCATCCTACGAGCAGTACTTC	CASSQAPAGTDQASYEQYF
TRBJ2-5	-	few	TRBV18	TGTGCCAGCTCAGCGGGACCTCAAGAGACCCAGTACTTC	CASSAGPQETQYF
TRBJ2-7	TRBD2	-	TRBV11-2	TGTGCCAGCAGCCGGGGGGGGTCTGCCTACGAGCAGTACTTC	CASSRGGSAYEQYF
TRBJ1-5	TRBD1	few	TRBV19	TGTGCCAGTAGGAAACAGGGGTGGGATGGCAATCAGCCCCAGCATTTT	CASRKQGWDGNQPQHF
TRBJ1-1	-	-	TRBV2	TGTGCCAGCAGTGAATCGAACCTATTGGTGAGGAACACTGAAGCTTTCTTT	CASSESNLLVRNTEAFF
TRBJ1-2	TRBD1	-	TRBV2	TGTGCCAGCGAGGACAGGGGACATGGCTACACCTTC	CASEDRGHGYTF
TRBJ2-1	-	-	TRBV7-2	TGTGCCAGCAGCTTCCACCGGGGTGAGCAGTTCTTC	CASSFHRGEQFF
TRBJ1-2	-	-	TRBV2	TGTGCCAGCAGTGAGAGACAGTCCTTGGGCTATGGCTACACCTTC	CASSERQSLGYGYTF
TRBJ2-1	TRBD2	-	TRBV5-4	TGTGCCAGCAGCTTGGGTAGCGGGAACTCCTACAATGAGCAGTTCTTC	CASSLGSGNSYNEQFF
TRBJ1-2	-	once	TRBV28	TGTGCCAACTCATTCGGCTATGGCTACACCTTC	CANSFGYGYTF
TRBJ1-3	-	-	TRBV5-1	TGCGCCAGCAGCACCTCTAGCGGGGCTGGAAACACCATATATTTT	CASSTSSGAGNTIYF
TRBJ2-3	-	-	TRBV5-1	TGCGCCAGCAGCTTGGCCCCTGCGGGGAACACAGATACGCAGTATTTT	CASSLAPAGNTDTQYF
TRBJ2-5	-	-	TRBV10-3	TGTGCCATCAGGGCTAGCGAAGGAGAGACCCAGTACTTC	CAIRASEGETQYF
TRBJ2-6	TRBD2	-	TRBV7-9	TGTGCCAGCAGCTTTAAAGGTAGCGGGAGGGCCTCTGGGGCCAACGTCCTGACTTTC	CASSFKGSGRASGANVLTF
TRBJ1-1	-	-	TRBV13	TGTGCCAGCAGGCGTCGTAACAGGGATGAAGCTTTCTTT	CASRRRNRDEAFF
TRBJ1-3	-	-	TRBV7-8	TGTGCCAGCAGCCCTAACTCGGCGGGGGTGCTCTCTGGAAACACCATATATTTT	CASSPNSAGVLSGNTIYF
TRBJ1-1	-	-	TRBV4-2	TGTGCCAGCAGCCAAGACGATAAGGTACTTACTGAAGCTTTCTTT	CASSQDDKVLTEAFF
TRBJ1-2	TRBD1	-	TRBV5-6	TGTGCCAGCAGCTCGGACAGGGGACCGAGCTACACCTTC	CASSSDRGPSYTF
TRBJ2-1	TRBD1	-	TRBV28	TGTGCCAGCGGAACAACAGGGGGCAATGAGCAGTTCTTC	CASGTTGGNEQFF
TRBJ2-7	TRBD2	-	TRBV4-2	TGTGCCAGCAGCCAAGGAGGGACCGCGGGAGGGCCGTACCACGAGCAGTACTTC	CASSQGGTAGGPYHEQYF
TRBJ2-7	-	-	TRBV7-2	TGTGCCAGCAGCGTACAGGGTTCCTACGAGCAGTACTTC	CASSVQGSYEQYF
TRBJ1-1	TRBD1	-	TRBV5-6	TGTGCCAGCAGCTTGGGACAGGGGGCCCGGCGCACTGAAGCTTTCTTT	CASSLGQGARRTEAFF
TRBJ1-4	-	-	TRBV5-1	TGCGCCAGCAGACGAGGTGGAGGGACGACTAATGAAAAACTGTTTTTT	CASRRGGGTTNEKLFF
TRBJ2-7	-	few	TRBV7-8	TGTGCCAGCAGGAGTCGACCGGGACTCTTCTACGAGCAGTACTTC	CASRSRPGLFYEQYF
TRBJ1-1	-	-	TRBV5-1	TGCGCCAGCAGCTTTTCAGGGGAGGGCACTGAAGCTTTCTTT	CASSFSGEGTEAFF